These T cell receptor beta chains were read from a single sample in a study of blood T cell repertoires in COVID-19. TCRdb's copy holds only in-frame clones and misses some; the assay was immunoSEQ multiplex PCR. The table records over 150,000 clones, over 60% of them present only once. Sequencing input: peripheral blood. These receptor sequences come from a woman between 70 and 85 years old with acute or convalescent COVID-19. The CDR3 runs from the conserved cysteine through the conserved F or W. D genes are given only for firm matches. The size entry is marked missing in some rows and otherwise reads once, few, many or a size class.

>TRBD2|TRBJ2-1|TRBV9|-
CASSVPPGTSGQSASRWTINEQFF
TGTGCCAGCAGCGTACCCCCCGGGACTAGCGGTCAATCGGCCTCGAGGTGGACAATCAATGAGCAGTTCTTC
>TRBD1|TRBJ2-2|TRBV10-2|-
CASRPGTGLTGELFF
TGCGCCAGCCGACCCGGGACAGGGCTCACCGGGGAGCTGTTTTTT
>-|TRBJ1-1|TRBV4-1|-
CASSPLRSGSEAFF
TGCGCCAGCAGCCCATTACGGTCGGGTTCTGAAGCTTTCTTT
>TRBD2|TRBJ2-3|TRBV7-3|-
CASSARLAGAGDTQYF
TGTGCCAGCAGCGCCAGACTAGCGGGAGCGGGAGATACGCAGTATTTT
>-|TRBJ2-2|TRBV7-3|-
CASSLNSGKNTGELFF
TGTGCCAGCAGCTTAAACAGCGGAAAGAACACCGGGGAGCTGTTTTTT
>TRBD1|TRBJ1-4|TRBV15|-
CATSSRDRPHQLFF
TGTGCCACCAGCAGCCGGGACAGGCCTCATCAACTGTTTTTT
>-|TRBJ2-1|TRBV29-1|few
CSVETGWEAWNEQFF
TGCAGCGTTGAGACGGGGTGGGAGGCCTGGAATGAGCAGTTCTTC
>TRBD2|TRBJ2-7|TRBV7-2|-
CASSLVAGAHEQYF
TGTGCCAGCAGCTTAGTGGCGGGAGCCCACGAGCAGTACTTC
>TRBD1|TRBJ1-6|TRBV19|-
CASSILTGIDTSPLHF
TGTGCCAGTAGTATCTTGACAGGGATCGATACTTCACCCCTCCACTTT
>-|TRBJ2-2|TRBV9|few
CASSVDGVDFGGELFF
TGTGCCAGCAGCGTAGATGGAGTAGACTTTGGCGGGGAGCTGTTTTTT
>-|TRBJ1-5|TRBV6-6|many
CASSNRVASNQPQHF
TGTGCCAGCAGCAACAGGGTTGCGAGCAATCAGCCCCAGCATTTT
>-|TRBJ2-5|TRBV9|-
CASSVGDGAFSTQYF
TGTGCCAGCAGCGTAGGCGACGGAGCTTTCTCGACCCAGTACTTC
>TRBD2|TRBJ2-1|TRBV4-1|few
CASSQGGGLAAQRYNEQFF
TGCGCCAGCAGCCAAGGAGGGGGACTAGCAGCCCAACGTTACAATGAGCAGTTCTTC
>-|TRBJ2-5|TRBV10-1|-
CASSDPYRETQYF
TGCGCCAGCAGTGACCCTTATAGAGAGACCCAGTACTTC
>TRBD1|TRBJ2-2|TRBV7-3|once
CASSPSSRGTGGPGELFF
TGTGCCAGCAGCCCCTCTTCGCGGGGGACAGGGGGCCCCGGGGAGCTGTTTTTT
>-|TRBJ2-1|TRBV7-8|-
CASSPNLVGHNEQFF
TGTGCCAGCAGCCCCAATCTAGTGGGGCACAATGAGCAGTTCTTC
>TRBD2|TRBJ2-1|TRBV7-9|many
CASSRMPGLAGVYRRNEQFF
TGTGCCAGCAGCAGAATGCCGGGACTAGCGGGAGTCTACCGCCGCAATGAGCAGTTCTTC
>TRBD2|TRBJ2-1|TRBV5-1|-
CASRRTSGANNEQFF
TGCGCCAGCAGACGGACTAGCGGGGCAAACAATGAGCAGTTCTTC
>TRBD1|TRBJ1-2|TRBV9|few
CASSGGQGEQNYGYTF
TGTGCCAGCAGCGGGGGACAGGGGGAACAAAACTATGGCTACACCTTC
>-|TRBJ2-3|TRBV27|-
CASRASTDFTDTQYF
TGTGCCAGCAGAGCTTCCACGGACTTCACAGATACGCAGTATTTT
>-|TRBJ1-4|TRBV5-1|-
CASSLEISEKLFF
TGCGCCAGCAGCTTGGAAATCTCGGAAAAACTGTTTTTT
>TRBD1|TRBJ1-3|TRBV6-5|-
CASTTGGSGNTIYF
TGTGCCAGCACTACAGGGGGCTCTGGAAACACCATATATTTT
>-|TRBJ1-1|TRBV12-3/TRBV12-4|-
CASSLAGISEAFF
TGTGCCAGCAGTTTGGCAGGGATCTCTGAAGCTTTCTTT
>TRBD2|TRBJ2-1|TRBV4-1|-
CASSHGRGSYNEQFF
TGCGCCAGCAGCCACGGGAGGGGATCCTACAATGAGCAGTTCTTC
>-|TRBJ2-5|TRBV21-1|-
CAIPNREGSGSETQYF
TGTGCCATTCCAAACAGGGAAGGGAGTGGGTCGGAGACCCAGTACTTC
>-|TRBJ2-3|TRBV2|-
CASSVGRSTDTQYF
TGTGCCAGCAGTGTCGGCAGGTCCACAGATACGCAGTATTTT
>-|TRBJ1-1|TRBV19|-
CASSLWTATEAFF
TGTGCCAGTAGTCTCTGGACAGCCACTGAAGCTTTCTTT
>TRBD1|TRBJ1-1|TRBV6-1|few
CASSVLEGGRGKGTEAFF
TGTGCCAGCAGTGTACTGGAAGGGGGCCGTGGTAAGGGCACTGAAGCTTTCTTT
>-|TRBJ2-2|TRBV9|few
CASSVGLAGELFF
TGTGCCAGCAGCGTAGGTCTAGCCGGGGAGCTGTTTTTT
>TRBD1|TRBJ1-4|TRBV5-1|-
CASSAITGGNEKLFF
TGCGCCAGCAGCGCGATTACAGGGGGCAATGAAAAACTGTTTTTT
>-|TRBJ2-1|TRBV6-5|once
CASSYSNRNEQFF
TGTGCCAGCAGTTACTCGAATCGGAATGAGCAGTTCTTC
>TRBD2|TRBJ2-1|TRBV27|few
CASSLATSGTYNEQFF
TGTGCCAGCAGTTTAGCAACTAGCGGGACCTACAATGAGCAGTTCTTC
>-|TRBJ1-6|TRBV27|-
CASSLFTAGVYNSPLHF
TGTGCCAGCAGTTTATTTACCGCAGGGGTCTATAATTCACCCCTCCACTTT
>-|TRBJ2-5|TRBV30|-
CAWSQPSQETQYF
TGTGCCTGGAGTCAACCCAGTCAAGAGACCCAGTACTTC
>TRBD1|TRBJ1-4|TRBV6-6|few
CASSGRGQGYGEKLFF
TGTGCCAGCAGTGGGCGGGGACAGGGTTACGGTGAAAAACTGTTTTTT
>-|TRBJ1-3|TRBV2|-
CASGRQVGPNTIYF
TGTGCCAGCGGGCGACAGGTGGGCCCGAACACCATATATTTT
>-|TRBJ1-2|TRBV7-9|-
CASSPLNGANYGYTF
TGTGCCAGCAGCCCCCTAAATGGGGCAAACTATGGCTACACCTTC
>-|TRBJ1-5|TRBV6-7|-
CASSYSYTDQPQHF
TGTGCCAGCAGTTACTCATACACAGATCAGCCCCAGCATTTT
>-|TRBJ2-4|TRBV12-5|-
CASGLRQGGYKNIQYF
TGTGCTAGTGGTTTGAGACAGGGAGGATACAAAAACATTCAGTACTTC
>-|TRBJ1-1|TRBV19|-
CASSSYGGGTEAFF
TGTGCCAGTAGTTCCTACGGGGGGGGAACTGAAGCTTTCTTT